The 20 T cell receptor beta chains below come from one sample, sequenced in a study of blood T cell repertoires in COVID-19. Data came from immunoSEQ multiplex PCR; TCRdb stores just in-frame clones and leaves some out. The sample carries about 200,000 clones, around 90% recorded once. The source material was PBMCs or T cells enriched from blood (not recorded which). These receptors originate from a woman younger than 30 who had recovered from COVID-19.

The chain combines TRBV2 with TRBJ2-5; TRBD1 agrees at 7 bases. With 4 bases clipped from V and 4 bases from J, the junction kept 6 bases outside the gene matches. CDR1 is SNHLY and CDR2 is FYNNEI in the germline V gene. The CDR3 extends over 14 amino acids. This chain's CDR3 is CASSGTGLGETQYF. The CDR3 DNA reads TGTGCCAGCAGTGGGACAGGCCTTGGAGAGACCCAGTACTTC.

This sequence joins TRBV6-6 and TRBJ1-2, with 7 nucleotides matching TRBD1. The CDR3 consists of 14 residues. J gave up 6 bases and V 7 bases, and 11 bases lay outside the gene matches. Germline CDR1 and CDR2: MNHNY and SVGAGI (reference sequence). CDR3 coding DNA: TGTGCCAGCACCAAGGGGCAGGGGGAAGATGGCTACACCTTC. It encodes CASTKGQGEDGYTF.

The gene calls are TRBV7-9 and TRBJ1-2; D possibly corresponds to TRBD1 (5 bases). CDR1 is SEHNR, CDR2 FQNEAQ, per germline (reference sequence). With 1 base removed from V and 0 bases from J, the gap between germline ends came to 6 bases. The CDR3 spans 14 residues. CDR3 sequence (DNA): TGTGCCAGCAGCTTAGGGGGCTCTAACTATGGCTACACCTTC. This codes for CASSLGGSNYGYTF. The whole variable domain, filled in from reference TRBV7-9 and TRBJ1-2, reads DTGVSQNPRHKITKRGQNVTFRCDPISEHNRLYWYRQTLGQGPEFLTYFQNEAQLEKSRLLSDRFSAERPKGSFSTLEIQRTEQGDSAMYLCASSLGGSNYGYTFGSGTRLTVV.

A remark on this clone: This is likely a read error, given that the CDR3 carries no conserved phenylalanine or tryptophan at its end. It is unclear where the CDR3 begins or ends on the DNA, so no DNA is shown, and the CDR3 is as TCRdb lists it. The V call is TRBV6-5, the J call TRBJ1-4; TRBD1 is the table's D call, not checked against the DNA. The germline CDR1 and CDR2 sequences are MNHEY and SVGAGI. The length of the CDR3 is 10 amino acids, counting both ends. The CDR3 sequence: CANITSQGDR.

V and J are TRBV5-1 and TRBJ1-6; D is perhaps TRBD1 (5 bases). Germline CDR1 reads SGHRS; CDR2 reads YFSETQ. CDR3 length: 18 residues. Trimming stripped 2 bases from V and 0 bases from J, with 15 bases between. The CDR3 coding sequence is TGCGCCAGCAGCTTATCGGGTTCAAGGGGCTCCTATAATTCACCCCTCCACTTT. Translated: CASSLSGSRGSYNSPLHF.

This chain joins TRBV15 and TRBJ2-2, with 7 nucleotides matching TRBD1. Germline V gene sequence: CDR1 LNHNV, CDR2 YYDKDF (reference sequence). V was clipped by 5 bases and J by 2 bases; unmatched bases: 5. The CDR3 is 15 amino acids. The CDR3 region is CATSGWDSNTGELFF. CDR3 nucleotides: TGTGCCACCAGCGGCTGGGACAGCAACACCGGGGAGCTGTTTTTT.

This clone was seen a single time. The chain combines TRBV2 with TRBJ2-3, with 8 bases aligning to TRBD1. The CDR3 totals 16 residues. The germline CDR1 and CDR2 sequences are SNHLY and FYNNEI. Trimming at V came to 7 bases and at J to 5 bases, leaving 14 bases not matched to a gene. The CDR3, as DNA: TGTGCCAGCACTCTCCGGGGGCAGGGGGCCGTAGATACGCAGTATTTT. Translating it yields CASTLRGQGAVDTQYF.

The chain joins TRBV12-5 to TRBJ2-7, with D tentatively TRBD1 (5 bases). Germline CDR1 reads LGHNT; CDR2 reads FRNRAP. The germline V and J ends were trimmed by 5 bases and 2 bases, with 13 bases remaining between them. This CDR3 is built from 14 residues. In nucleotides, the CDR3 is TGTGCTAGTGGTACCGACAGACACCCCTACGAGCAGTACTTC. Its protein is CASGTDRHPYEQYF.

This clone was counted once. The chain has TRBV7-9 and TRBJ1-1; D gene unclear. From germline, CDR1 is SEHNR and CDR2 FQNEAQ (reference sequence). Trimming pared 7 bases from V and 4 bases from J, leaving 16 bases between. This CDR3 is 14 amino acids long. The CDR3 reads CASTWGVYGTEAFF. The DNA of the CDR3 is TGTGCCAGCACCTGGGGAGTGTACGGCACTGAAGCTTTCTTT.

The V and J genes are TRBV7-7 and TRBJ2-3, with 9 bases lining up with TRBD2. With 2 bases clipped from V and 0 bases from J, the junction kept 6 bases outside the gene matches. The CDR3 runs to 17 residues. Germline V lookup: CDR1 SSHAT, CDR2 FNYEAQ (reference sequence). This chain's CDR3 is CASSLRLAGSSTDTQYF. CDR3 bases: TGTGCCAGCAGCTTAAGGCTAGCGGGGAGTAGCACAGATACGCAGTATTTT.

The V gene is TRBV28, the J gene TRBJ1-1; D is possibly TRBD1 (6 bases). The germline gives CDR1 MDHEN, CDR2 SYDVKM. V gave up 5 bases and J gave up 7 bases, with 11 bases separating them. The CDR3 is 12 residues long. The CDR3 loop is CASSATGFEAFF. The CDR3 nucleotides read TGTGCCAGCAGTGCTACAGGGTTTGAAGCTTTCTTT.

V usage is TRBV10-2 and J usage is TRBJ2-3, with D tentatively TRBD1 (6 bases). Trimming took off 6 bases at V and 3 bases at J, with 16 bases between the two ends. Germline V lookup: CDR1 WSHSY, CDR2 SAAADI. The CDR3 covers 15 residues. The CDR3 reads CASRPTGFVTDTQYF. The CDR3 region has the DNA TGCGCCAGCAGACCCACAGGGTTTGTGACAGATACGCAGTATTTT.

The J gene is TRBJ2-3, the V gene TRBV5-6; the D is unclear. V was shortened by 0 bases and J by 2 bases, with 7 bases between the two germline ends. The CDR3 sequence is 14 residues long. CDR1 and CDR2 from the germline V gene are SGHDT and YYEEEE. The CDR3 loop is CASSLGQYTDTQYF. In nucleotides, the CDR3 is TGTGCCAGCAGCTTGGGCCAGTACACAGATACGCAGTATTTT.

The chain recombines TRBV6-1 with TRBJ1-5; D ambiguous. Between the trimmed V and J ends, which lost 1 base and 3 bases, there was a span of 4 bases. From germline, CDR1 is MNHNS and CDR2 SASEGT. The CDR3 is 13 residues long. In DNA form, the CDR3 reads TGTGCCAGCAGTGAAGTCTACAATCAGCCCCAGCATTTT. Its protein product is CASSEVYNQPQHF.

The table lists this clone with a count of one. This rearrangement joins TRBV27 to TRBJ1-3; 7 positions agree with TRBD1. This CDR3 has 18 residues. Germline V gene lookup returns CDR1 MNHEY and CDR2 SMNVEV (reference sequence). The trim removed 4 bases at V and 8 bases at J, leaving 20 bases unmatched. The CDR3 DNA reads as TGTGCCAGCAGTTCTTTATCCGGAACAGGGGCGATTTGGGACACCATATATTTT. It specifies CASSSLSGTGAIWDTIYF.

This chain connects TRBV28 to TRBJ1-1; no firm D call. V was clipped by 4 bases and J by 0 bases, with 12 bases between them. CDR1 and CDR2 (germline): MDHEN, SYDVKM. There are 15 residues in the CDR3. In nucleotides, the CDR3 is TGTGCCAGCAGTTCCCTGACAACGATGAACACTGAAGCTTTCTTT. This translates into CASSSLTTMNTEAFF.

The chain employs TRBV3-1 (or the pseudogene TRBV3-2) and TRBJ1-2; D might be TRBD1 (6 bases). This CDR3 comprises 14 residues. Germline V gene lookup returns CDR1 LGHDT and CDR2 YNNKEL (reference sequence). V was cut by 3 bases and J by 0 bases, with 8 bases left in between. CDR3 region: CASSHWTANYGYTF. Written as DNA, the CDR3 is TGTGCCAGCAGCCACTGGACAGCTAACTATGGCTACACCTTC.

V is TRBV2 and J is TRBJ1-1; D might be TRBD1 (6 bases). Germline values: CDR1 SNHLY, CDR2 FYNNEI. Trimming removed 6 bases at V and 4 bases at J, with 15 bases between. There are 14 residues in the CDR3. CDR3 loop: CASRETGAATEAFF. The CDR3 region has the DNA TGTGCCAGCAGGGAGACAGGCGCCGCCACTGAAGCTTTCTTT.

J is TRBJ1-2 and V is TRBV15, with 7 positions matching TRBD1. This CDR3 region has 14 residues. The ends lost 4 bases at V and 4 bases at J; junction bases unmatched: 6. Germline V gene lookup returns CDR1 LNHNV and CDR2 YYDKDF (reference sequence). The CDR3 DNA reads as TGTGCCACCAGCACAGGGGGTCCGAGCTATGGCTACACCTTC. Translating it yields CATSTGGPSYGYTF.

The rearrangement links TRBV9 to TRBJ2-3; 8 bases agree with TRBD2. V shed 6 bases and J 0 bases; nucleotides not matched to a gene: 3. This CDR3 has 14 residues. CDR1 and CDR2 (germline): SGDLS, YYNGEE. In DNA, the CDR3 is TGTGCCAGCAACCGGGGGGGGAGCACAGATACGCAGTATTTT. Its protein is CASNRGGSTDTQYF.